Described below is a single TCR beta chain sequence and its context. The CDR3 consists of 14 residues. CDR1 and CDR2 (germline): SGDLS, YYNGEE. The V end was cut by 0 bases, the J end by 4 bases, with 9 bases between. The sample is drawn from a study of blood T cell repertoires in COVID-19. TCRdb's copy holds only in-frame clones and misses some; the assay was immunoSEQ multiplex PCR. This table holds about 130,000 clones, approximately 86% found once. This receptor was obtained from a woman aged 50 to 65 who had recovered from COVID-19. Sequencing was done on a sample of peripheral blood. The chain has TRBV9 and TRBJ2-3, with a tentative D call TRBD1 (5 bases). CDR3 nucleotides: TGTGCCAGCAGCGTAGACCAGGGTCCAGATACGCAGTATTTT. It specifies CASSVDQGPDTQYF. The full variable domain, rest sourced from reference TRBV9 and TRBJ2-3, is DSGVTQTPKHLITATGQRVTLRCSPRSGDLSVYWYQQSLDQGLQFLIQYYNGEERAKGNILERFSAQQFPDLHSELNLSSLELGDSALYFCASSVDQGPDTQYFGPGTRLTVL.